This TCR beta chain was found in a study of blood T cell repertoires in COVID-19. About the research overall: Acute and convalescent COVID-19 specimens originated in the United States, Italy and Spain. The cDNA or gDNA used as material had been derived from T cells, B-cell-depleted T cells, or PBMCs.

Original processing notes: Estimation of nucleated cell counts relied on the amplification of reference gene primers. Some clones are missing from TCRdb's copy, which holds only in-frame ones; the method was immunoSEQ multiplex PCR. V, J and clone size reflect that table, while D and trimming were determined from the DNA. The data show some 200,000 clones, more than 80% seen once. Patients of the Seattle cohort, enrolled during active infection, were followed longitudinally. With 4 bases removed from V and 5 bases from J, the gap between germline ends came to 12 bases. Germline assignment: CDR1 KGHSH and CDR2 LQKENI. The CDR3 totals 15 residues.

The source is a woman between 40 and 55 years old with COVID-19, enrolled during active disease. Specimen: peripheral blood. V and J are TRBV18 and TRBJ1-6; perhaps TRBD1 as D (5 bases). CDR3 region: CASSRRQNNNSPLHF. CDR3 bases: TGTGCCAGCTCACGTCGACAGAATAATAATTCACCCCTCCACTTT.